This TCR beta chain is drawn from a study of cytomegalovirus exposure and HLA in healthy donors. To note about this clone: Its antigen is not known.

Study observations and caveats: Per published accounts, TCR beta sequences correctly predicted the HLA-A and HLA-B alleles of most subjects.

CDR1 and CDR2 from the germline V gene are MNHEY and SVGAGI. V was clipped by 4 bases and J by 3 bases, with 10 bases between them. This CDR3 contains 13 residues. The PCR used 60 Vbeta and 13 Jbeta primers. Repertoires were generated with immunoSEQ multiplex PCR, while TCRdb's copy carries only in-frame clones and drops some. The data hold about 140,000 clones, with 70% to 75% observed a single time. The chain links TRBV6-5 to TRBJ2-7; tentatively, D is TRBD1 (6 bases). This clonotype was sampled from a woman aged 30 to 39 in good health and CMV-seronegative. Sequencing was done on a sample of PBMCs. The CDR3 DNA sequence: TGTGCCAGCAGTTTCGGACAGCGCTACGAGCAGTACTTC. Encoded protein: CASSFGQRYEQYF.